Listed here are 17 T cell receptor beta chains from one sample, sequenced in a study of T cells in Graves' hyperthyroidism and ophthalmopathy. From RNA transcripts, TCR beta CDR3 regions were amplified. The primer set for the first-round RT-PCR of the TCR CDR3 was HTBI. One entry per CDR3 protein, called by TCRdb with MiXCR from the multiplex PCR reads. The sample has 400,000 to 500,000 distinct CDR3 sequences, approximately 15% seen once. The sample taken for sequencing was blood. These receptor sequences come from a man aged 18 to 29 with Graves' ophthalmopathy.

This clonotype has ten or more counts. The chain links TRBV6-1 to TRBJ1-4; tentative D call: TRBD1 (6 bases). Deletions cut 1 base from V and 5 bases from J, with 11 bases between. The germline CDR1 and CDR2 sequences are MNHNS and SASEGT. CDR3 size: 15 residues. CDR3 loop: CASSEETGRNEKLFF. DNA of the CDR3: TGTGCCAGCAGTGAAGAGACAGGCCGGAATGAAAAACTGTTTTTT.

This clonotype has ten or more counts. The chain uses TRBV15 and TRBJ2-1, with TRBD1 as a possible D gene (6 bases). V was clipped by 9 bases and J by 2 bases, with 11 bases between them. CDR3 length equals 13 residues. Germline V CDR1 and CDR2: LNHNV, YYDKDF (reference sequence). CDR3 loop: CATAGDTYNEQFF. The CDR3 bases are TGTGCCACGGCAGGGGACACCTACAATGAGCAGTTCTTC.

This clonotype was counted ten times or more. J is TRBJ2-7 and V is TRBV11-2; D is undetermined. CDR1 SGHAT and CDR2 FQNNGV come from the germline V gene. Trimming cost V 4 bases and J 4 bases, with 17 bases left between them. The CDR3 consists of 15 residues. As DNA, the CDR3 is TGTGCCAGCAGCTCCCCCCGGTTTACCGGGTACGAGCAGTACTTC. Protein product: CASSSPRFTGYEQYF.

This clonotype appeared many times. This sequence joins TRBV20-1 and TRBJ1-6; D not resolved. Germline V CDR1 and CDR2: DFQATT, SNEGSKA (reference sequence). The V gene lost 4 bases and the J gene lost 3 bases, with 7 bases spanning the gap. The CDR3 runs 13 residues. Here the CDR3 reads CSAIPDYNSPLHF. CDR3 in DNA: TGCAGTGCTATCCCAGACTATAATTCACCCCTCCACTTT.

The V call is TRBV6-4, the J call TRBJ2-3; 11 positions match TRBD2. The CDR3 has 15 amino acids. After removal of 6 bases from V and 4 bases from J, the junction contained 6 bases not matched to a gene. Germline V gene lookup returns CDR1 MRHNA and CDR2 SNTAGT. DNA for the CDR3: TGTGCCAGCAGCGACACTAGCGGGGGTGCAGATACGCAGTATTTT. As protein: CASSDTSGGADTQYF.

In this sample, this clonotype turned up a few times. CDR3 loop: CASSRGLAGISTDTQYF. The DNA of the CDR3 is TGCGCCAGCAGCAGGGGTCTAGCGGGGATTAGCACAGATACGCAGTATTTT. J is TRBJ2-3 and V is TRBV4-1, with TRBD2 identical over 9 bases. J lost 0 bases, V lost 5 bases, and 9 bases had no gene match. Germline lookup yields CDR1 MGHRA and CDR2 YSYEKL. The CDR3 loop spans 17 amino acids.

The chain has TRBV6-1 and TRBJ2-2; TRBD2 aligns across 7 bases. The CDR3 is 16 residues long. Germline V gene sequence: CDR1 MNHNS, CDR2 SASEGT. Unmatched junction bases numbered 6, after V lost 0 bases and J lost 5 bases. The CDR3 is CASSEAWAGVTGELFF. As DNA, the CDR3 is TGTGCCAGCAGTGAAGCGTGGGCGGGGGTGACCGGGGAGCTGTTTTTT.

A remark on this clonotype: Given a much more abundant clone one base away, this may be a read error. The V and J genes are TRBV6-6 and TRBJ2-5; no firm D call. This CDR3 has 14 amino acids. In germline, CDR1 is MNHNY, CDR2 SVGAGI (reference sequence). V lost 0 bases and J 2 bases, leaving 7 bases between the germline ends. CDR3 sequence reads: CASSYSEPQETQYF. The CDR3 DNA reads TGTGCCAGCAGTTACTCAGAGCCTCAAGAGACCCAGTACTTC.

The sample holds many counts of this clonotype. The chain is built from TRBV6-1 and TRBJ2-7; 11 positions agree with TRBD2. V trimming: 6 bases; J trimming: 6 bases; junction bases outside the gene matches: 7. CDR3 length: 14 amino acids. The germline V gene encodes CDR1 MNHNS and CDR2 SASEGT. CDR3 DNA sequence: TGTGCCAGCAGCGTAGCGGGAGGGCTTAGCGAGCAGTACTTC. Protein sequence: CASSVAGGLSEQYF.

This clonotype was seen a few times. The chain is built from TRBV3-1 and TRBJ2-2; D gene uncertain. The V gene's germline CDR1 is LGHDT and CDR2 YNNKEL (reference sequence). V shed 2 bases and J shed 0 bases, with 19 bases lying between them. This CDR3 has 19 residues. CDR3 region: CASSQNLLGRPANTGELFF. The CDR3 DNA reads TGTGCCAGCAGCCAAAACCTCCTAGGGCGGCCCGCGAACACCGGGGAGCTGTTTTTT.

At least ten counts were recorded for this clonotype. V and J are TRBV11-2 and TRBJ2-3; TRBD1 matches at 9 bases. Germline assignment: CDR1 SGHAT and CDR2 FQNNGV. The CDR3 is made up of 18 amino acids. J gave up 0 bases and V 5 bases, and 12 bases lay outside the gene matches. Here the CDR3 DNA reads TGTGCCAGCAGCATCTCATTTCCGGGACAGGGTAGCACAGATACGCAGTATTTT. Its protein product is CASSISFPGQGSTDTQYF.

Ten or more counts support this clonotype. The chain recombines TRBV7-9 with TRBJ2-1, with TRBD1 as a possible D gene (6 bases). Between the trimmed V and J ends, which lost 0 bases and 9 bases, there was a span of 9 bases. The CDR3 is made up of 13 amino acids. Germline V gene sequence: CDR1 SEHNR, CDR2 FQNEAQ (reference sequence). The CDR3 loop is CASSLAPRGEQFF. In DNA, the CDR3 is TGTGCCAGCAGCTTAGCCCCCAGGGGTGAGCAGTTCTTC.

This clonotype was recorded many times. This chain joins TRBV18 and TRBJ2-3; no firm D call. Germline V gives CDR1 KGHSH, CDR2 LQKENI. The CDR3 has 14 amino acids. Trimming left V 6 bases short and J 1 base short, with 11 bases between. The CDR3 bases are TGTGCCAGCTCTCCAGTGGGTCGCACAGATACGCAGTATTTT. Translating gives CASSPVGRTDTQYF. The full variable domain, completed using reference TRBV18 and TRBJ2-3, is NAGVMQNPRHLVRRRGQEARLRCSPMKGHSHVYWYRQLPEEGLKFMVYLQKENIIDESGMPKERFSAEFPKEGPSILRIQQVVRGDSAAYFCASSPVGRTDTQYFGPGTRLTVL.

In this sample, this clonotype turned up many times. This chain connects TRBV9 to TRBJ2-5, with TRBD2 matching 8 bases. The J segment lost 3 bases and the V segment lost 1 base, leaving 5 bases of the junction unmatched. This CDR3 is 15 amino acids long. CDR1 is SGDLS, CDR2 YYNGEE, per germline. Here the CDR3 DNA reads TGTGCCAGCAGCGTAAGCGGGACTAGGGAAGAGACCCAGTACTTC. Protein: CASSVSGTREETQYF.

In this sample, this clonotype turned up many times. This chain connects TRBV7-9 to TRBJ2-3; TRBD1 matches at 10 bases. The CDR3 spans 15 residues. Looked up from germline, CDR1 is SEHNR and CDR2 is FQNEAQ (reference sequence). The trim removed 5 bases at V and 4 bases at J, leaving 6 bases unmatched. The CDR3, as DNA: TGTGCCAGCAGCCGGGGACAGGGGCTGTCAGATACGCAGTATTTT. Its protein is CASSRGQGLSDTQYF.

This clonotype was detected ten times or more. V gene TRBV11-2 combines with J gene TRBJ2-3; the match to TRBD2 covers 9 bases. CDR3 length: 15 amino acids. Germline CDR1 and CDR2: SGHAT and FQNNGV. J was trimmed by 2 bases and V by 5 bases; bases with no gene match: 5. CDR3 sequence: CASSPTSGLTDTQYF. CDR3 sequence (DNA): TGTGCCAGCAGCCCGACTAGCGGTCTCACAGATACGCAGTATTTT.

This clonotype has a count of ten or more. The V and J genes are TRBV20-1 and TRBJ1-5; D perhaps matches TRBD1 (5 bases). CDR3 length: 16 residues. The germline V and J ends were trimmed by 3 bases and 0 bases, with 15 bases remaining between them. Germline values: CDR1 DFQATT, CDR2 SNEGSKA (reference sequence). The CDR3 region has the DNA TGCAGTGCTAGGACTCTAGGGACGGATAGCAATCAGCCCCAGCATTTT. Translated, it gives CSARTLGTDSNQPQHF.